Listed below are T cell receptor beta chains from one sample, sequenced in a study of OX40 agonist ivuxolimab in advanced cancers. The data were produced by immunoSEQ multiplex PCR, yet TCRdb's version contains in-frame clones alone and is incomplete. The table lists 100,000 or so clones, over 75% of them singletons. The material sequenced was CD4+ or CD8+ T cells sorted from blood, taken in a trial of the OX40 agonist ivuxolimab. Every receptor here comes from an adult with an advanced solid tumor such as melanoma, head and neck, liver or kidney cancer. Both conserved end residues are part of each CDR3. The D gene is left open where the match is weak. Only some rows state a clone size, as once, few, many or a class for expanded clones.

J gene | clone size | V gene | D gene | CDR3 length | CDR3 protein | CDR3 DNA
TRBJ2-1 | few | TRBV18 | - | 14 | CASSPQTVDNEQFF | TGTGCCAGCTCACCACAGACAGTTGACAATGAGCAGTTCTTC
TRBJ1-1 | few | TRBV6-6 | - | 13 | CASSRWDGAEAFF | TGTGCCAGCAGCCGGTGGGACGGAGCTGAAGCTTTCTTT
TRBJ2-1 | - | TRBV18 | - | 15 | CASSSGGHDTNEQFF | TGTGCCAGCTCATCCGGGGGACACGATACAAATGAGCAGTTCTTC
TRBJ1-1 | - | TRBV6-6 | - | 16 | CASSAVGPTMNTEAFF | TGTGCCAGCAGTGCCGTCGGGCCTACTATGAACACTGAAGCTTTCTTT
TRBJ2-1 | - | TRBV27 | TRBD1 | 20 | CASSLGRWAGGRKEVNEQFF | TGTGCCAGCAGTTTAGGTAGATGGGCAGGGGGCCGAAAGGAAGTCAATGAGCAGTTCTTC
TRBJ1-2 | few | TRBV30 | - | 13 | CAWSQQATYGYTF | TGTGCCTGGAGTCAACAGGCGACCTATGGCTACACCTTC
TRBJ1-4 | once | TRBV7-6 | - | 16 | CASSPGWGGLNEKLFF | TGTGCCAGCAGCCCAGGGTGGGGGGGCCTAAATGAAAAACTGTTTTTT
TRBJ2-3 | once | TRBV5-1 | - | 14 | CASSSTGRTDTQYF | TGCGCCAGCAGTTCTACAGGACGGACAGATACGCAGTATTTT
TRBJ2-5 | - | TRBV5-1 | TRBD2 | 16 | CASSSGGLAHQETQYF | TGCGCCAGCAGCTCGGGGGGACTAGCGCATCAAGAGACCCAGTACTTC
TRBJ1-1 | - | TRBV4-3 | - | 13 | CASSLTTGTEAFF | TGCGCCAGCAGCCTTACGACAGGAACTGAAGCTTTCTTT
TRBJ2-1 | - | TRBV19 | - | 16 | CASSITGVSSYNEQFF | TGTGCCAGTAGTATTACGGGGGTGAGCTCCTACAATGAGCAGTTCTTC
TRBJ1-4 | - | TRBV19 | - | 18 | CASSPLGRTPATNEKLFF | TGTGCCAGTAGTCCATTGGGACGGACTCCTGCAACTAATGAAAAACTGTTTTTT
TRBJ2-1 | - | TRBV7-2 | TRBD1 | 15 | CASSSDRGRRDEQFF | TGTGCCAGCAGCTCAGACAGGGGCCGAAGGGATGAGCAGTTCTTC
TRBJ2-3 | - | TRBV29-1 | - | 10 | CSAGEYGTFF | TGCAGCGCTGGGGAGTACGGGACTTTTTTT
TRBJ2-2 | - | TRBV4-2 | TRBD2 | 18 | CASSQDLAGATNTGELFF | TGTGCCAGCAGCCAAGATTTAGCGGGAGCCACGAACACCGGGGAGCTGTTTTTT
TRBJ2-1 | - | TRBV18 | - | 16 | CASSPRWRADGNEQFF | TGTGCCAGCTCACCGAGGTGGCGGGCGGATGGGAATGAGCAGTTCTTC
TRBJ1-4 | - | TRBV19 | - | 16 | CASTPSGRPGGEKLFF | TGTGCCAGTACTCCCTCCGGGAGACCGGGCGGTGAAAAACTGTTTTTT
TRBJ2-7 | - | TRBV20-1 | - | 11 | CSARQSYEQYF | TGCAGTGCTCGACAGTCCTACGAGCAGTACTTC
TRBJ2-7 | - | TRBV11-2 | - | 15 | CASSLDRKGNYEQYF | TGTGCCAGCAGCTTAGATCGGAAGGGGAACTACGAGCAGTACTTC
TRBJ1-1 | - | TRBV27 | TRBD1 | 15 | CASSLQGAMNTEAFF | TGTGCCAGCAGTTTACAGGGGGCGATGAACACTGAAGCTTTCTTT
TRBJ2-7 | - | TRBV18 | - | 15 | CASSYTGTTRNEQYF | TGTGCCAGCTCTTACACAGGGACCACTAGAAACGAGCAGTACTTC
TRBJ2-2 | - | TRBV19 | - | 16 | CASSIRQGGSGGELFF | TGTGCCAGTAGTATACGGCAGGGGGGCAGCGGCGGGGAGCTGTTTTTT